Sequencing of this T cell receptor (beta chain) was carried out in a study of blood T cells in healthy people across ages. A second PCR, run for about 7 to 11 cycles, used a sample-barcoded 5' primer plus a J-beta primer mix. TCRdb recomputed calls from the 5' RACE reads with MiXCR, one row per CDR3 protein. The table records 1 million to 1.2 million distinct CDR3 sequences, around two fifths of them present only once. Trimming cost V 2 bases and J 2 bases, with 15 bases left between them. In germline, CDR1 is SGHAT, CDR2 FQDESV (reference sequence). The CDR3 contains 16 residues. As regards this clonotype: Its antigen is as yet unknown.

Study outcomes and limitations: Age advanced and TCR beta diversity per million T cells fell, roughly linearly. Investigators viewed diversity estimates from one million T cells as underestimates, the study reported.

Sequenced sample: blood. The rearrangement uses TRBV11-1 and TRBJ2-5, with D tentatively TRBD2 (7 bases). This sequence was found in a man between 18 and 35 years old in good health. The CDR3 spells CASSLLGRTAQETQYF. The CDR3 coding sequence is TGTGCCAGCAGCTTACTCGGGAGGACAGCTCAAGAGACCCAGTACTTC. The variable domain in full, completed from reference TRBV11-1 and TRBJ2-5, reads EAEVAQSPRYKITEKSQAVAFWCDPISGHATLYWYRQILGQGPELLVQFQDESVVDDSQLPKDRFSAERLKGVDSTLKIQPAELGDSAMYLCASSLLGRTAQETQYFGPGTRLLVL.